This TCR beta chain stems from a study of CD8+CD57+ T cells in acquired aplastic anemia. For the study at large: Read counts for CD4+ cells (from healthy donors) averaged about 10.8 million.

Genomic DNA served as template for TCR beta VDJ and CDR3 profiling. TCRdb passed the reads through MiXCR, listing each CDR3 protein once. The sample lists approximately 200,000 distinct CDR3 sequences; about half were seen once. Broader study findings: Both patients and controls carried the same twenty-nine CD8+ CDR3 sequences. Any difference that existed in CD8+ Simpson's diversity between patients and controls was not significant.

In its sample, this clonotype was seen many times. As yet, its antigen is unknown. This CDR3 is 13 amino acids long. Germline V gene lookup returns CDR1 SEHNR and CDR2 FQNEAQ (reference sequence). V lost 5 bases and J lost 8; bases outside the gene matches: 8. The source material was sorted CD4+, CD8+, or CD8+CD57+ T cells (not recorded which) from PBMCs. The genes are TRBV7-9 and TRBJ1-2, with 7 nucleotides matching TRBD1. The clonotype comes from a human donor in good health, serving as a control. This chain's CDR3 is CASSPPNRGGYTF. The CDR3 nucleotides read TGTGCCAGCAGCCCACCAAACAGGGGAGGCTACACCTTC. Combining the CDR3 with reference TRBV7-9 and TRBJ1-2 gives the whole variable domain DTGVSQNPRHKITKRGQNVTFRCDPISEHNRLYWYRQTLGQGPEFLTYFQNEAQLEKSRLLSDRFSAERPKGSFSTLEIQRTEQGDSAMYLCASSPPNRGGYTFGSGTRLTVV.